Following are 10 T cell receptor beta chains from one sample sequenced in a study of cytomegalovirus exposure and HLA in healthy donors. The study ran its PCR with 60 Vbeta and 13 Jbeta primers. Assay: immunoSEQ multiplex PCR; the TCRdb copy retains only in-frame clones and omits some. Here the sample spans roughly 100,000 clones, 75% to 90% being singletons. What was sequenced was PBMCs. All receptors derive from a man aged 25 to 40 in good health and CMV-seropositive.

The gene calls are TRBV11-2 and TRBJ2-3; tentative D call: TRBD1 (6 bases). This CDR3 spans 12 amino acids. Germline V gene sequence: CDR1 SGHAT, CDR2 FQNNGV. Trimming shortened V by 6 bases and J by 7 bases, and 11 bases separated the two germline ends. The CDR3 loop reads CASRQGQYTQYF. DNA for the CDR3: TGTGCCAGCAGACAGGGACAATATACGCAGTATTTT.

The genes are TRBV28 and TRBJ1-4, with D possibly matching TRBD1 (6 bases). This CDR3 is built from 14 residues. V gave up 11 bases and J gave up 7 bases, with 20 bases separating them. The V gene's germline CDR1 is MDHEN and CDR2 SYDVKM. CDR3 region: CASKVDGRGEKLFF. CDR3 nucleotide sequence: TGTGCCTCCAAAGTGGACGGCAGGGGTGAAAAACTGTTTTTT. The entire variable domain, with the rest obtained from reference TRBV28 and TRBJ1-4, is as follows: DVKVTQSSRYLVKRTGEKVFLECVQDMDHENMFWYRQDPGLGLRLIYFSYDVKMKEKGDIPEGYSVSREKKERFSLILESASTNQTSMYLCASKVDGRGEKLFFGSGTQLSVL.

CDR3 in DNA: TGTGCCAGCAGCGCCGGGGGGGCGGGCACAGATACGCAGTATTTT. It translates to CASSAGGAGTDTQYF. The gene calls are TRBV9 and TRBJ2-3; TRBD2 aligns across 8 bases. Looked up from germline, CDR1 is SGDLS and CDR2 is YYNGEE. This CDR3 has 15 amino acids. The junction had 4 bases not matched to a gene; V was cut back by 3 bases and J by 1 base.

The rearrangement joins TRBV6-7 to TRBJ1-1; TRBD1 might be the D (6 bases). TRBV6-7 is treated as an ORF (open reading frame) with a function not yet certain. Trimming cost V 4 bases and J 7 bases, with 13 bases left between them. This CDR3 region has 13 residues. CDR3 sequence (DNA): TGTGCCAGCAGTTGTGGGGGCGAAGGTGAAGCTTTCTTT. This gives the protein CASSCGGEGEAFF.

This clone was picked up a small number of times. The chain's CDR3 is CASSLEPSGGPAYEQYF. The CDR3, as DNA: TGCGCCAGCAGCTTGGAACCTAGCGGGGGGCCCGCCTACGAGCAGTACTTC. The chain recombines TRBV5-1 with TRBJ2-7; 11 bases map to TRBD2. This CDR3 is 17 amino acids long. V lost 0 bases, J lost 2 bases, and 7 bases stayed unmatched. Germline V gives CDR1 SGHRS, CDR2 YFSETQ.

This clone showed up just a few times. J is TRBJ2-3 and V is TRBV7-2, with a tentative D call TRBD1 (5 bases). The CDR3 covers 14 residues. Trimming left V 2 bases short and J 4 bases short, with 10 bases between. Germline-derived CDR1 and CDR2 are SGHTA and FQGNSA. CDR3: CASSLMLGPDTQYF. The CDR3 nucleotides read TGTGCCAGCAGCTTAATGCTGGGGCCAGATACGCAGTATTTT.

On this clone itself: Other DNA sequences within the sample encode an identical CDR3. This chain connects TRBV27 to TRBJ2-1, with 11 positions matching TRBD1. The germline CDR1 and CDR2 sequences are MNHEY and SMNVEV (reference sequence). This CDR3 region has 15 residues. With V trimmed by 6 bases and J by 4 bases, 5 bases remained unmatched. The CDR3 nucleotides read TGTGCCAGCAGCCTGGGACAGGGGGGGTACAATGAGCAGTTCTTC. Its protein is CASSLGQGGYNEQFF.

The sample holds one count of this clone. This chain links TRBV6-1 with TRBJ1-2; the match to TRBD1 covers 7 bases. Germline-derived CDR1 and CDR2 are MNHNS and SASEGT. The J segment lost 7 bases and the V segment lost 11 bases, leaving 10 bases of the junction unmatched. The CDR3 is 12 residues long. DNA of the CDR3: TGTGCCGGATTACAGGGGTCGGGTGGCTACACCTTC. It codes for CAGLQGSGGYTF.

The chain has TRBV7-6 and TRBJ1-5, with a possible D match to TRBD1 (6 bases). The CDR3 contains 13 residues. Germline V gene data show CDR1 as SGHVS and CDR2 as FNYEAQ. V was pared by 5 bases and J by 4 bases, with 9 bases between. This CDR3 reads CASSGGRNQPQHF. CDR3 coding DNA: TGTGCCAGCAGCGGGGGCAGAAATCAGCCCCAGCATTTT.

The J gene is TRBJ1-2, the V gene TRBV5-1; 7 bases align to TRBD1. CDR1 SGHRS and CDR2 YFSETQ come from the germline V gene. The junction had 23 bases not matched to a gene; V was cut back by 4 bases and J by 8 bases. The CDR3 covers 18 residues. The CDR3 protein is CASSPGGSGQEGRRGYTF. CDR3 nucleotide sequence: TGCGCCAGCAGCCCTGGGGGGTCCGGACAGGAGGGTCGGCGGGGCTACACCTTC.